The 9 T cell receptor beta chains presented below share a single source sample, sequenced in a study of spatial heterogeneity in lung cancer. The time point denotes: sample taken at primary tumor resection. Unsorted samples of tumor, nontumor lung or frozen PBMC had their whole RNA sequenced. TCRdb ran MiXCR on the 5' RACE reads and lists one entry per CDR3 protein. This sample has some 14,000 distinct CDR3 sequences, with 5.2% found just once. Sequenced material: lung tumor tissue, taken at surgery. The receptors come from a human donor with early-stage non-small cell lung cancer.

The sample holds a few counts of this clonotype. A library prepared for alpha chains yielded this beta chain as an off-target read; its size is of little meaning. V is TRBV10-3 and J is TRBJ2-3, with D uncertain. Germline CDR1 reads ENHRY; CDR2 reads SYGVKD. V lost 4 bases and J lost 6, with 5 bases in between. CDR3 size: 11 residues. For the CDR3, the DNA is TGTGCCATCAGTGTAAGCGATACGCAGTATTTT. As protein: CAISVSDTQYF.

This clonotype was found many times. Little can be read into the size of this beta chain, an off-target read in a library designed for alpha chains. Here the CDR3 reads CASSLASGRDYNEQFF. CDR3 in DNA: TGTGCCAGCAGCTTAGCTAGCGGGAGGGATTACAATGAGCAGTTCTTC. The chain has TRBV5-4 and TRBJ2-1; 12 nucleotides match TRBD2. This CDR3 comprises 16 residues. The junction had 4 bases not matched to a gene; V was cut back by 2 bases and J by 4 bases. Germline CDR1 reads SGHNT; CDR2 reads YYREEE (reference sequence).

This clonotype was seen many times. This beta chain is a stray read from a library made for alpha chains; its abundance is not meaningful. The chain couples TRBV2 to TRBJ2-3; D unclear. Germline V gene lookup returns CDR1 SNHLY and CDR2 FYNNEI. There are 12 residues in the CDR3. V was pared by 7 bases and J by 4 bases, with 9 bases between. Here the CDR3 reads CASTPAADTQYF. In DNA form, the CDR3 reads TGTGCCAGCACCCCGGCTGCAGATACGCAGTATTTT.

Ten or more counts support this clonotype. Since the library was made to target alpha chains, this beta chain is a stray read and its abundance is not meaningful. J is TRBJ2-5 and V is TRBV13; tentatively, D is TRBD1 or TRBD2 (6 bases each). Per the germline V gene, CDR1 is PRHDT and CDR2 is FYEKMQ (reference sequence). The CDR3 spans 17 residues. With 1 base removed from V and 5 bases from J, the gap between germline ends came to 20 bases. CDR3: CASSLAPPGAHVETQYF. CDR3 nucleotide sequence: TGTGCCAGCAGCTTAGCCCCCCCGGGGGCGCATGTGGAGACCCAGTACTTC.

Remarks on this clonotype: Little can be read into the size of this beta chain, an off-target read in a library designed for alpha chains. The chain links TRBV18 to TRBJ1-1, with 8 bases that match TRBD1. CDR1 is KGHSH and CDR2 is LQKENI in the germline V gene. This CDR3 is 13 amino acids long. The V and J ends lost 10 bases and 3 bases, in that order; junction bases with no gene match: 7. The CDR3 DNA follows: TGTGCCACCGAACAGGGGGTAGACACTGAAGCTTTCTTT. It specifies CATEQGVDTEAFF.

This clonotype showed up many times. This beta chain is a stray sequence in a library constructed for alpha chains; its clone size is not meaningful. The V and J genes are TRBV6-2 or TRBV6-3 and TRBJ2-7; D possibly matches TRBD1 or TRBD2 (5 bases each). The CDR3 has 17 amino acids. Trimming took off 6 bases at V and 3 bases at J, with 24 bases between the two ends. The germline gives CDR1 MNHEY, CDR2 SVGEGT. DNA of the CDR3: TGTGCCAGCAGAAGAACAGTGACCGGGACCCGTATCTACGAGCAGTACTTC. Its translation: CASRRTVTGTRIYEQYF.

This clonotype was seen ten or more times. The library was designed around alpha chains, so this beta chain is a stray read whose abundance carries little weight. CDR3 sequence: CASSSHNGPGELFF. The CDR3 region has the DNA TGTGCCAGCAGTTCTCATAATGGCCCCGGGGAGCTGTTTTTT. The rearrangement uses TRBV7-9 and TRBJ2-2; unclear D gene. The germline V gene encodes CDR1 SEHNR and CDR2 FQNEAQ (reference sequence). The CDR3 is 14 amino acids. V gave up 6 bases and J gave up 6 bases, with 14 bases separating them.

This clonotype was seen many times. This beta chain came through as a stray read in a library set up for alpha chains, and its size says little. V gene TRBV18 combines with J gene TRBJ2-7, with 10 bases matching TRBD1. V shed 0 bases and J 1 base; nucleotides not matched to a gene: 0. Germline V gene sequence: CDR1 KGHSH, CDR2 LQKENI. The CDR3 loop spans 15 amino acids. The CDR3 DNA sequence: TGTGCCAGCTCACCACCGGGACAGGGGTCCTACGAGCAGTACTTC. Its translation is CASSPPGQGSYEQYF. The complete variable domain, with remaining parts taken from reference TRBV18 and TRBJ2-7, reads NAGVMQNPRHLVRRRGQEARLRCSPMKGHSHVYWYRQLPEEGLKFMVYLQKENIIDESGMPKERFSAEFPKEGPSILRIQQVVRGDSAAYFCASSPPGQGSYEQYFGPGTRLTVT.

This clonotype came up a few times. This beta chain came through as a stray read in a library set up for alpha chains, and its size says little. V gene TRBV20-1 combines with J gene TRBJ1-4; a weak D match, TRBD1 (5 bases). CDR1 is DFQATT, CDR2 SNEGSKA, per germline (reference sequence). This CDR3 is 12 amino acids long. V was trimmed by 3 bases and J by 11 bases, leaving 13 bases between them. For the CDR3, the DNA is TGCAGTGCTAGTGACCAGGGTCGGAAACTGTTTTTT. It specifies CSASDQGRKLFF.